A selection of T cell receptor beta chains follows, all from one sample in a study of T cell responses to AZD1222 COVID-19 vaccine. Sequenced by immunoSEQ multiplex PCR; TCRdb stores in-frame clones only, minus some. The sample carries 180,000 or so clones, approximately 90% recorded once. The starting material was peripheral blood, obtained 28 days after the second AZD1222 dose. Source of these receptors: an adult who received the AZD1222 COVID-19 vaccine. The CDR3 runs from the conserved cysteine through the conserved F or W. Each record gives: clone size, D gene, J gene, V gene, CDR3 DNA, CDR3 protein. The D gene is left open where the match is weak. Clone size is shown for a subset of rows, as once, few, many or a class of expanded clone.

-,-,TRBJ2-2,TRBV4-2,TGTGCCAGCAGCCAAGCAAGGCAGGAGGGCTCCGGGGAGCTGTTTTTT,CASSQARQEGSGELFF
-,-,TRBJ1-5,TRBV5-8,TGTGCCAGCAGCTTTGCGGAGGGTAGGGCCCAGCATTTT,CASSFAEGRAQHF
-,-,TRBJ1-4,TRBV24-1,TGTGCCACCAGTGATTCTGCAGGTCTAGGTGAAAAACTGTTTTTT,CATSDSAGLGEKLFF
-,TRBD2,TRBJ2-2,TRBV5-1,TGCGCCAGCAGTACGCTAGCGGGCTGGGGCACCGGGGAGCTGTTTTTT,CASSTLAGWGTGELFF
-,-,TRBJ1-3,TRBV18,TGTGCCAGCTCACCAAGGACGGTCTCTGGAAACACCATATATTTT,CASSPRTVSGNTIYF
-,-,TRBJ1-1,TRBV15,TGTGCCACCAGCAGATCGACAGGGAACACTGAAGCTTTCTTT,CATSRSTGNTEAFF
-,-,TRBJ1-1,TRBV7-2,TGTGCCAGCAGCATTGACAGGCGGGGTACTGAAGCTTTCTTT,CASSIDRRGTEAFF
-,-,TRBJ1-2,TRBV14,TGTGCCAGCAGCCCCCCCGCTAACTATGGCTACACCTTC,CASSPPANYGYTF
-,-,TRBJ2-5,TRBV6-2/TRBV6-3,TGTGCCAGCAGTCCACCGGGACAAACGACCCAGTACTTC,CASSPPGQTTQYF
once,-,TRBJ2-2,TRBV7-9,TGTGCCAGCAGCCTGAACACCGGGGAGCTGTTTTTT,CASSLNTGELFF